The clone carrying this T cell receptor beta chain has more than one count but fewer than ten. Its cognate antigen is unknown. This sample was included in a study of T cell repertoires in cytomegalovirus infection. Study as a whole: Both CMV infection and a matching HLA type were indicated by public TCR beta signatures. Notes on the study in general: Cumulative frequency of public TCR beta families picked out carriers of CMV plus the relevant HLA. HLA-C-restricted CMV-specific TCR beta clonotypes prevailed in the ex vivo response.

V lost 2 bases and J lost 0, with 6 bases in between. The CDR3 totals 13 residues. Per germline, CDR1 SQVTM and CDR2 ANQGSEA. TCRdb recomputed calls from the reads with MiXCR, one row per CDR3 protein. The repertoire holds about 300,000 distinct CDR3 sequences, with around 10% as singletons. The TCR sequence derives from a human donor in good health (CMV status not recorded). Some clones in this sample may be carry-over from other donors' samples. The rearrangement links TRBV29-1 to TRBJ2-3, with D unclear. Sequenced: PBMCs. CDR3 nucleotides: TGCAGCGTTGAATGGGTGAGCACAGATACGCAGTATTTT. This gives the protein CSVEWVSTDTQYF.